The TCR beta chain described here comes from a study of T-cell reconstitution after alpha-beta-depleted transplantation in children. Unique molecular identifiers were incorporated when the TCRbeta library was constructed. TCRdb analysed the PCR reads with MiXCR anew, one entry per CDR3 protein. The sample gives about 610,000 distinct CDR3 sequences, more than 9% of which show up once; about 4% is in the top ten. The germline V gene has CDR1 SEHNR and CDR2 FQNEAQ (reference sequence). The CDR3 covers 14 residues. V lost 5 bases, J lost 1 base, and 8 bases lay in between. The V call is TRBV7-9, the J call TRBJ1-4, with D perhaps TRBD1 (6 bases). This sample comprised PBMCs from the stem cell graft donor, obtained from the stem cell graft. The sequence derives from a human donor who donated a stem cell graft to a child with acute myeloid leukemia. The CDR3 region is CASSARGTNEKLFF. DNA for the CDR3: TGTGCCAGCAGCGCCAGGGGAACTAATGAAAAACTGTTTTTT.